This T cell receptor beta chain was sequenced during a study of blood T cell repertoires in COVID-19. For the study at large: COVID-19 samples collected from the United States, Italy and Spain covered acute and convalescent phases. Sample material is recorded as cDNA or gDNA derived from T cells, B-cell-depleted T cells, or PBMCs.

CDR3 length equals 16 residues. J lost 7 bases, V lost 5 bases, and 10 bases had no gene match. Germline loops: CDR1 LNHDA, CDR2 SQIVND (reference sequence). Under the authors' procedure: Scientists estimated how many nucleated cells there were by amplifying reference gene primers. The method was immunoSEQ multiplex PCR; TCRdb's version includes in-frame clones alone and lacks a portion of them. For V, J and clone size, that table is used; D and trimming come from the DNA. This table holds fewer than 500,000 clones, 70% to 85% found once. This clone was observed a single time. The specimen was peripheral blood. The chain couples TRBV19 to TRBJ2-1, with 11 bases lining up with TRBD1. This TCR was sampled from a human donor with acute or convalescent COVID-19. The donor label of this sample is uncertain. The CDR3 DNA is TGTGCCAGTAGTGCCACCGGGACAGGGGGAAAGAATGAGCAGTTCTTC. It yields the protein CASSATGTGGKNEQFF.